The present entry profiles one T cell receptor (beta chain) with its context. These data originate in a study of cytomegalovirus exposure and HLA in healthy donors. V dropped 3 bases and J dropped 5; count of bases not matched to a gene: 11. The germline CDR1 and CDR2 sequences are SGHAT and FQNNGV. The CDR3 runs to 19 residues. The PCR made use of 60 Vbeta and 13 Jbeta primers. The assay was immunoSEQ multiplex PCR, and TCRdb's table has in-frame clones only and misses some. Among fewer than 250,000 clones listed, around 84% were seen once. The sequence was collected from a man in his forties in good health and CMV-seropositive. V usage is TRBV11-2 and J usage is TRBJ2-2; 14 bases line up with TRBD2. Sample: PBMCs. The CDR3 protein is CASSLRWGTSGRGTGELFF. As DNA, the CDR3 is TGTGCCAGCAGCTTGCGCTGGGGGACTAGCGGGAGAGGGACCGGGGAGCTGTTTTTT.